Given below is one T cell receptor (beta chain) in context. Its antigen is unidentified. Findings of the study overall: Tumor Tregs overlapped most with tumor, then blood, naive CD4+ cells.

CDR1 is SEHNR and CDR2 is FQNEAQ in the germline V gene (reference sequence). The length of the CDR3 is 14 residues. The junction had 8 bases not matched to a gene; V was cut back by 5 bases and J by 8 bases. After constant-region reverse-primer amplification, full-length variable regions underwent semi-nested PCR with Nested Universal Primer A. TCRdb re-called the 5' RACE reads through MiXCR, storing one row per CDR3 protein. Of some 40,000 distinct CDR3 sequences in the sample, roughly 22% are singletons; the top ten hold about 3.9%. Treg sorting used a CD4+CD25+CD127-/low gate. This TCR was recovered from a female donor with breast cancer. The specimen sequenced was Tregs sorted from a lymph node. V gene TRBV7-9 combines with J gene TRBJ2-7; 11 bases are a match to TRBD2. CDR3 DNA sequence: TGTGCCAGCAGCGGGGTAGCGGGAGGGGATAAGCAGTACTTC. Protein: CASSGVAGGDKQYF.